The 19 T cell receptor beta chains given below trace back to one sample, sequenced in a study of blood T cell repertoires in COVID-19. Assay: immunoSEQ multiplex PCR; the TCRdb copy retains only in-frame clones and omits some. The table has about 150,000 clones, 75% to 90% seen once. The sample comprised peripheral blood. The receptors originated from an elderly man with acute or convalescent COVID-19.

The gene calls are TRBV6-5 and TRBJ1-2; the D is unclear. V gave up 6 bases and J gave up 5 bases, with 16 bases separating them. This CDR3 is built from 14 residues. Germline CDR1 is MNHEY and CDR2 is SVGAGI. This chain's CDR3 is CASSYSSPSYGYTF. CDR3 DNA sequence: TGTGCCAGCAGCTACAGTAGTCCCTCATATGGCTACACCTTC.

CDR3 residues: CASRPTGNYGYTF. The CDR3 DNA is TGTGCCAGCAGACCTACAGGGAACTATGGCTACACCTTC. The chain couples TRBV6-5 to TRBJ1-2; the D gene is possibly TRBD1 (6 bases). The CDR3 is 13 amino acids. The germline gives CDR1 MNHEY, CDR2 SVGAGI. Trimming removed 6 bases at V and 2 bases at J, with 10 bases between.

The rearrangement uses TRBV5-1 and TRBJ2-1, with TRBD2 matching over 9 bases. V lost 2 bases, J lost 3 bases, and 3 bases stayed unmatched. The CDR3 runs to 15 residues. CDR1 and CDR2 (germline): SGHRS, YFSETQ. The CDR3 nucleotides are TGCGCCAGCAGCTTAGCGGGGGGAGACTACAATGAGCAGTTCTTC. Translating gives CASSLAGGDYNEQFF.

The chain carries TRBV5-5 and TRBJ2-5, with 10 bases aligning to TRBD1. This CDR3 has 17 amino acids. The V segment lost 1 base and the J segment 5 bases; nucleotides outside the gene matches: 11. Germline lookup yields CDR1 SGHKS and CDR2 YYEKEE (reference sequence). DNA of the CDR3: TGTGCCAGCAGCTTGTCAGGTCGGACAGGGGGATGGGAGACCCAGTACTTC. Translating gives CASSLSGRTGGWETQYF.

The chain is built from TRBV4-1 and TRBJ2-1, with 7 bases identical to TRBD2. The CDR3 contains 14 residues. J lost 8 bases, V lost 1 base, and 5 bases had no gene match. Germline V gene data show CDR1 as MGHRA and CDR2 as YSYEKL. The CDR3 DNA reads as TGCGCCAGCAGCCAAGGGGAGGGGTACCATGAGCAGTTCTTC. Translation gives CASSQGEGYHEQFF.

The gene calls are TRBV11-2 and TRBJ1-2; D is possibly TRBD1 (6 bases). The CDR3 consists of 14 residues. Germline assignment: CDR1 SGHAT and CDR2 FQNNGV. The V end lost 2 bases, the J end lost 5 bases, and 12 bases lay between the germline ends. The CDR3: CASSLSDSRYGYTF. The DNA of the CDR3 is TGTGCCAGCAGCTTATCGGACAGTCGGTATGGCTACACCTTC.

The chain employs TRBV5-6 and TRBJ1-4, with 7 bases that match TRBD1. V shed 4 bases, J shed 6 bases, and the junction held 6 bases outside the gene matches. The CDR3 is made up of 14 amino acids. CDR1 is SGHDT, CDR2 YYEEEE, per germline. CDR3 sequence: CASSLGTVHEKLFF. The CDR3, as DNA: TGTGCCAGCAGCCTAGGGACAGTCCATGAAAAACTGTTTTTT.

In DNA, the CDR3 is TGTGCCAGCAGTTTGAGGGTTGAGACAGGGCGACTGTTTTTT. This gives the protein CASSLRVETGRLFF. The gene calls are TRBV27 and TRBJ1-4; the match to TRBD1 covers 7 bases. From germline, CDR1 is MNHEY and CDR2 SMNVEV (reference sequence). Germline trimming cut 3 bases from V and 13 bases from J; bases unmatched to any gene: 11. The length of the CDR3 is 14 residues.

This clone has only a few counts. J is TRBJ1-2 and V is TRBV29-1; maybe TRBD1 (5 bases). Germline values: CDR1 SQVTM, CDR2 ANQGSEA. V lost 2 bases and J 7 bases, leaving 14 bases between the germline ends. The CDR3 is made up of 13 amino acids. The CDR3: CSVEKWGAGGYTF. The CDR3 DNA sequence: TGCAGCGTTGAAAAGTGGGGCGCAGGTGGCTACACCTTC.

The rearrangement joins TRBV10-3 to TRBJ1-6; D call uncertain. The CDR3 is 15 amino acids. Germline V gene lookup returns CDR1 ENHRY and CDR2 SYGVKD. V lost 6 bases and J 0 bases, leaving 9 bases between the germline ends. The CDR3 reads CAIRSESSYNSPLHF. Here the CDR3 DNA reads TGTGCCATCAGATCCGAGAGCTCCTATAATTCACCCCTCCACTTT.

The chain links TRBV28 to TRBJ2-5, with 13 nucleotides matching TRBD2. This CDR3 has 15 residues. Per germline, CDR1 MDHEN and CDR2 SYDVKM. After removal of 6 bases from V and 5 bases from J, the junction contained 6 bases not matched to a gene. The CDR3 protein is CASRKGLAGSETQYF. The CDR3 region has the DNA TGTGCCAGCAGAAAGGGACTAGCGGGGTCGGAGACCCAGTACTTC.

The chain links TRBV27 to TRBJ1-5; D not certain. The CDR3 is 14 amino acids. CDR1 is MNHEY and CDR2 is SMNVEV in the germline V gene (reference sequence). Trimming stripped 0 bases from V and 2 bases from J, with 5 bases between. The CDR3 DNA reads TGTGCCAGCAGTTTATCGGGAGGCAATCAGCCCCAGCATTTT. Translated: CASSLSGGNQPQHF.

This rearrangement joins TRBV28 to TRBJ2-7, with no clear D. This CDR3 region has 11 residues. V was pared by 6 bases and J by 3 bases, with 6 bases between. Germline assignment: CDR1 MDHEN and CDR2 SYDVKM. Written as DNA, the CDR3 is TGTGCCAGCAGACAGCTCTACGAGCAGTACTTC. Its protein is CASRQLYEQYF. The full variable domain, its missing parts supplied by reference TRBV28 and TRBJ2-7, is DVKVTQSSRYLVKRTGEKVFLECVQDMDHENMFWYRQDPGLGLRLIYFSYDVKMKEKGDIPEGYSVSREKKERFSLILESASTNQTSMYLCASRQLYEQYFGPGTRLTVT.

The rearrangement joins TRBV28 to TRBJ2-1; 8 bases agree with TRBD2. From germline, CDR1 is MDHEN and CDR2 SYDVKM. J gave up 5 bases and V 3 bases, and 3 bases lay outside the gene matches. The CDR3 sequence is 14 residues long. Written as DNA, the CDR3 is TGTGCCAGCAGTTTCGGGGGGGCCCACAATGAGCAGTTCTTC. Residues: CASSFGGAHNEQFF.

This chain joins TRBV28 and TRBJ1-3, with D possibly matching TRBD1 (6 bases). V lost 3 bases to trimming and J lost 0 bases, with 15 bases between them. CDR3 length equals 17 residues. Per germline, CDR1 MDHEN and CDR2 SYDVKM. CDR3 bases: TGTGCCAGCAGTTTGCCTCCGGGACAAATCTCTGGAAACACCATATATTTT. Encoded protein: CASSLPPGQISGNTIYF. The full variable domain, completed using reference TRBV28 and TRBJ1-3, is DVKVTQSSRYLVKRTGEKVFLECVQDMDHENMFWYRQDPGLGLRLIYFSYDVKMKEKGDIPEGYSVSREKKERFSLILESASTNQTSMYLCASSLPPGQISGNTIYFGEGSWLTVV.

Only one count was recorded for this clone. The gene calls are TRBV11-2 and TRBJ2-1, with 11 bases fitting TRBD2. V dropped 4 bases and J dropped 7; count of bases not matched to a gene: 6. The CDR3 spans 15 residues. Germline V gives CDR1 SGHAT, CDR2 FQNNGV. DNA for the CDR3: TGTGCCAGCAGCTCCACTAGCGGGAGTGGTAATGAGCAGTTCTTC. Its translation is CASSSTSGSGNEQFF.

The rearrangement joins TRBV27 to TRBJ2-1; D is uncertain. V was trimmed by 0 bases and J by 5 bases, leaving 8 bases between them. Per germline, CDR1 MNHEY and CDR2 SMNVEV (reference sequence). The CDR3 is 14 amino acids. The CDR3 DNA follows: TGTGCCAGCAGTTTATCCGACAAGCACAATGAGCAGTTCTTC. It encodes CASSLSDKHNEQFF.

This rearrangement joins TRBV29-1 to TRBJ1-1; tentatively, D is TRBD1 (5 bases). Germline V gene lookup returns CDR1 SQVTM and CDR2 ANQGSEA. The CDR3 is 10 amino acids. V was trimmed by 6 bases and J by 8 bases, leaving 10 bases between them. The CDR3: CSVRQKEAFF. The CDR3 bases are TGCAGCGTCAGACAGAAGGAAGCTTTCTTT.

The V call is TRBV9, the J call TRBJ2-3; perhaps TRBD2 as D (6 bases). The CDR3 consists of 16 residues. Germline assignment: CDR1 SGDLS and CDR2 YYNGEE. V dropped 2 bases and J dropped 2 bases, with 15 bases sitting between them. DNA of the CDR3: TGTGCCAGCAGCGTGGGGGGACGCATGGTCACAGATACGCAGTATTTT. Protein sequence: CASSVGGRMVTDTQYF.